A selection of T cell receptor beta chains follows, all from one sample in a study of shared clonotypes between healthy human individuals. Here immunoSEQ multiplex PCR was the method, and the copy in TCRdb shows in-frame clones only, minus some. Among 1,500,000 or so clones listed, 98% were seen once. Sequenced material: naive CD4+ T cells sorted from blood. Source of these receptors: a man aged 25 to 45 in good health. Each CDR3 is given with its conserved first and last residue. A D gene is named only where the DNA matches it firmly. The size field is filled for only some rows; it gives once, few, many or a size class.

v_call	clone_size	d_call	j_call	cdr3_length	cdr3_aa	cdr3_nt
TRBV11-2	.	TRBD2	TRBJ2-1	20	CASSLEGRGYPQEEGNEQFF	TGTGCCAGCAGCTTAGAGGGGAGGGGCTACCCGCAGGAGGAGGGCAATGAGCAGTTCTTC
TRBV6-4	.	.	TRBJ2-3	15	CASSDRGLNTDTQYF	TGTGCCAGCAGTGACCGGGGGTTAAACACAGATACGCAGTATTTT
TRBV20-1	.	.	TRBJ1-5	11	CSARSTQPQHF	TGCAGTGCTAGATCTACTCAGCCCCAGCATTTT
TRBV28	.	.	TRBJ2-5	15	CASSLRIGLQETQYF	TGTGCCAGCAGTTTAAGAATCGGGCTTCAAGAGACCCAGTACTTC
TRBV19	.	TRBD2	TRBJ2-7	15	CASTPFGGSSYEQYF	TGTGCCAGCACCCCCTTCGGCGGGAGCTCCTACGAGCAGTACTTC
TRBV29-1	.	.	TRBJ2-7	11	CSAVDSYEQYF	TGCAGCGCTGTGGACAGTTACGAGCAGTACTTC
TRBV5-1	once	.	TRBJ2-7	15	CASSPDRPRSHEQYF	TGCGCCAGCAGCCCGGACCGGCCCCGATCCCACGAGCAGTACTTC
TRBV5-1	.	.	TRBJ2-2	14	CASSPRPATGELFF	TGCGCCAGCAGCCCCCGACCGGCTACCGGGGAGCTGTTTTTT
TRBV11-2	once	.	TRBJ2-7	15	CASSLSRGRTYEQYF	TGTGCCAGCAGCTTATCGCGGGGGCGGACCTACGAGCAGTACTTC
TRBV28	.	.	TRBJ2-7	15	CASSNQGTPSYEQYF	TGTGCCAGCAGTAACCAGGGTACCCCCTCCTACGAGCAGTACTTC
TRBV5-6	.	.	TRBJ2-2	14	CASSLVGGTGELFF	TGTGCCAGCAGCTTGGTTGGTGGTACCGGGGAGCTGTTTTTT
TRBV5-4	.	.	TRBJ1-1	15	CASSKRTEMNTEAFF	TGTGCCAGCAGCAAAAGGACGGAAATGAACACTGAAGCTTTCTTT
TRBV28	.	TRBD1	TRBJ1-5	15	CASRPAGQKNQPQHF	TGTGCCAGCAGGCCCGCGGGACAGAAGAATCAGCCCCAGCATTTT
TRBV18	.	TRBD1	TRBJ2-7	14	CASSPGTVVYEQYF	TGTGCCAGCTCACCGGGGACAGTTGTATACGAGCAGTACTTC
TRBV4-2	.	TRBD2	TRBJ2-7	14	CASSQSASGYEQYF	TGTGCCAGCAGCCAGTCGGCTAGCGGCTACGAGCAGTACTTC
TRBV10-3	.	.	TRBJ2-5	12	CAVGRGQETQYF	TGTGCCGTCGGGCGGGGCCAAGAGACCCAGTACTTC
TRBV5-1	.	.	TRBJ2-5	15	CASSWGPGGAETQYF	TGCGCCAGCAGCTGGGGGCCCGGGGGCGCGGAGACCCAGTACTTC
TRBV2	.	.	TRBJ1-3	12	CASSGGGYTIYF	TGTGCCAGCAGTGGCGGTGGTTACACCATATATTTT
TRBV6-1	.	.	TRBJ2-7	13	CASSEIGSYEQYF	TGTGCCAGCAGTGAAATAGGCTCCTACGAGCAGTACTTC
TRBV5-1	.	.	TRBJ1-3	15	CASSFGQLSGNTIYF	TGCGCCAGCAGCTTCGGACAGCTCTCTGGAAACACCATATATTTT